The TCR beta chain under discussion was sequenced for a study of regulatory T cells in long-lasting Graves disease (TCRdb year 2021). The study in broad terms: To count as having persistent Graves' disease, a patient had to have received antithyroid drug treatment for over 5 years with TSH receptor autoantibodies remaining persistently positive. Peripheral blood TCR sequencing and RNA sequencing compared persistent Graves' disease patients with newly diagnosed Graves' disease patients. The study was conducted in China and was registered as a clinical trial. TCR sequencing covered 13 persistent and 20 or so newly diagnosed Graves' disease patients, around 35 samples in total. In the clinical cohort, patients with persistent Graves' disease had used antithyroid drugs for an average of around ten years. Findings and caveats that apply to the study as a whole: Persistent Graves' disease patients showed lower TCR Shannon entropy and fewer highly expanded clones than newly diagnosed patients, suggesting clonal expansion. Because the primary lesion, thyroid tissue, could not be accessed, the study looked at peripheral blood alone. Sequencing and analysis were restricted to the TCR beta chain. More public clonotypes were shared among persistent patients (around 3,000) than among newly diagnosed patients (approximately 1,000). Preferential use of TRBV28, TRBJ1-2 and TRBJ2-5 was observed in persistent disease, whereas TRBV20-1 and TRBJ2-1 were favored in newly diagnosed disease. The authors acknowledged the small sample size as a limitation that may reduce accuracy.

The receptor library was made with multiplex PCR. Sequencing instrument: Illumina HiSeq 4000. CDR3 regions were amplified by Arm-PCR with iRepertoire HTBI primers to construct TCR beta libraries. Before sequencing, the PCR products underwent gel purification. On the study's bioinformatics: Gene usage analysis of CDR3 amino acid clonotypes relied on the roughly 60 TRBV and 14 TRBJ segments identified across samples. Filtered high-quality paired reads were merged into contigs using COPE and FqMerger. Contigs were aligned with BLAST to IMGT TRBV, TRBD and TRBJ reference genes, and CDR3 was defined per IMGT. Any clonotype with a frequency above 0.1% was classified as a highly expanded clone. Repertoire diversity was measured by Shannon entropy, and V-J evenness by the Gini coefficient. Public clonotypes were defined as clonotypes shared by more than one individual. The public reads were quality trimmed at Q25 with fastp and then assembled into clones with MiXCR by TCRdb, keeping productive beta chains. Rows are unified per CDR3 protein, each entry keeping the most common DNA and genes. None of the V and J calls come from the authors' own analysis; TCRdb made them. The sample table contains 400,000 to 500,000 distinct CDR3 sequences; only one count was recorded for around 21% of them. The top ten hold less than 9% of the sample.

V has 6 bases trimmed and J has 4 bases trimmed; junction bases matching no gene number 8. Its CDR3 holds 15 amino acids, cysteine through phenylalanine. Solely the CDR3 DNA is kept, with 45 bases framed from the first base. The CDR1 and CDR2 encoded by the germline V gene (reference sequence) are PRHDT and FYEKMQ. This clonotype was found many times. Its cognate antigen has yet to be identified. The input lacks base qualities; no much larger clone sits a single base away. This specimen's time point label, per the study, means: persistent/refractory GD, antithyroid drugs over 5 years with positive TRAb. For both TCR sequencing and RNA sequencing, RNA was extracted from PBMCs using TRIzol. The diagnosis of Graves' disease was made according to American Thyroid Association guidelines. Patients for the study were recruited at an endocrinology department in Xi'an, China. Each patient gave about 9.1 milliliters of peripheral blood, collected in an EDTA anticoagulant tube. Ficoll Paque Plus density gradient separation was used to isolate PBMCs, and no additional T cell sorting was done. RNA quality was checked with an Agilent 2100 Bioanalyzer and agarose gel, and concentration with a NanoDrop 2000.

Sequenced here: peripheral blood mononuclear cells (PBMCs), sampled when the disease was refractory, from a patient treated with antithyroid drugs. The V and J genes are TRBV13 and TRBJ2-5; 10 nucleotides in the junction match TRBD2. This sequence originates from a female donor with Graves disease. CDR3 protein: CASSKEREGLETQYF. The nucleotides read TGTGCCAGCAGTAAGGAGCGGGAGGGCCTAGAGACCCAGTACTTC.